These T cell receptor beta chains were read from a single sample in a study of shared clonotypes between healthy human individuals. The method was immunoSEQ multiplex PCR; TCRdb's version includes in-frame clones alone and lacks a portion of them. The table includes roughly 1.4 million clones, about 98.5% detected once. Sequencing input: naive CD4+ T cells sorted from blood. Receptors were obtained from a man aged 25 to 40 in good health. The CDR3 runs from the conserved cysteine through the conserved F or W. The D gene is left open where the match is weak.

TRBJ2-7	TRBV2	TRBD1	TGTGCCAGCAGTGGGACAGGGCCGAGCGCCTACGAGCAGTACTTC	CASSGTGPSAYEQYF
TRBJ2-7	TRBV28	-	TGTGCCAGCAGTCCATCAGGGGAGGCCTCCTACGAGCAGTACTTC	CASSPSGEASYEQYF
TRBJ1-3	TRBV30	-	TGTGCCTGGAGTGTAAGAGAGGGGGTGAGCTCTGGAAACACCATATATTTT	CAWSVREGVSSGNTIYF
TRBJ2-2	TRBV11-3	TRBD2	TGTGCCAGCAGCCTTAGCGGGACGAACACCGGGGAGCTGTTTTTT	CASSLSGTNTGELFF
TRBJ2-1	TRBV5-4	TRBD2	TGTGCCAGCAGCTCAACACTAGCGGGAGGAGAGCAGTTCTTC	CASSSTLAGGEQFF
TRBJ2-2	TRBV5-5	-	TGTGCCAGCAGCCGGTCTTGGACAGTCAACACCGGGGAGCTGTTTTTT	CASSRSWTVNTGELFF
TRBJ2-7	TRBV15	-	TGTGCCACCAGCAGAGATCCTAAGGGGTTCGGGGAGCAGTACTTC	CATSRDPKGFGEQYF
TRBJ2-7	TRBV18	TRBD1	TGTGCCAGCTCACCAGATACAGGGGCACCCTACGAGCAGTACTTC	CASSPDTGAPYEQYF
TRBJ2-3	TRBV4-3	-	TGCGCCAGCAGCCAAGATCCCGGGGCCAGCACAGATACGCAGTATTTT	CASSQDPGASTDTQYF
TRBJ2-2	TRBV19	-	TGTGCCAGCCATCCTGGGACTTGGAACACCGGGGAGCTGTTTTTT	CASHPGTWNTGELFF
TRBJ2-7	TRBV11-2	-	TGTGCCAGCAGCCCCCCCCCGGGCCACGAGCAGTACTTC	CASSPPPGHEQYF